The entry that follows covers one T cell receptor (beta chain) sequence. No antigen is known for it. This entry is derived from a study of T cell responses to AZD1222 COVID-19 vaccine. Study-wide findings and caveats: Along spike, vaccine-associated CD4 TCRs were found throughout, with dominance at 160-218 and 743-854. Females outnumbered males among donors, who were mostly white British; clonal diversity was possibly underestimated. It was only after the peak T cell response that any repertoires were sampled. Seropositive AZD1222 recipients at baseline numbered only five or six.

V lost 10 bases and J lost 1, with 14 bases in between. The CDR3 contains 14 residues. Germline V gene lookup returns CDR1 LNHDA and CDR2 SQIVND (reference sequence). Assay used: immunoSEQ multiplex PCR; TCRdb lists only in-frame clones, some missing. The repertoire holds 85,000 to 110,000 clones, with 91% as singletons. This chain connects TRBV19 to TRBJ2-1; either TRBD1 or TRBD2 may fit D (5 bases each). Sample: peripheral blood, taken on day 0 of AZD1222 vaccination. The TCR originated in an adult in good health. DNA of the CDR3: TGTGCCACTGACCCGGGACCATCCTACAATGAGCAGTTCTTC. Encoded protein: CATDPGPSYNEQFF.